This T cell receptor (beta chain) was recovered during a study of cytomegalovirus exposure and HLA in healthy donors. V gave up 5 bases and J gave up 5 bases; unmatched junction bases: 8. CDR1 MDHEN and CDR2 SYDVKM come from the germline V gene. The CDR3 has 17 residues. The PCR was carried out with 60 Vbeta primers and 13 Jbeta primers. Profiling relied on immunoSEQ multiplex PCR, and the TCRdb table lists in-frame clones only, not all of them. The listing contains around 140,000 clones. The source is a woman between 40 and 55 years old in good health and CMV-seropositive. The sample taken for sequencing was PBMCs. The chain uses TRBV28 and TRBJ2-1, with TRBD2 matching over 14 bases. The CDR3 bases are TGTGCCAGCAGTACCGGGACTAGCGGGAGTCACAACAATGAGCAGTTCTTC. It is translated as CASSTGTSGSHNNEQFF.